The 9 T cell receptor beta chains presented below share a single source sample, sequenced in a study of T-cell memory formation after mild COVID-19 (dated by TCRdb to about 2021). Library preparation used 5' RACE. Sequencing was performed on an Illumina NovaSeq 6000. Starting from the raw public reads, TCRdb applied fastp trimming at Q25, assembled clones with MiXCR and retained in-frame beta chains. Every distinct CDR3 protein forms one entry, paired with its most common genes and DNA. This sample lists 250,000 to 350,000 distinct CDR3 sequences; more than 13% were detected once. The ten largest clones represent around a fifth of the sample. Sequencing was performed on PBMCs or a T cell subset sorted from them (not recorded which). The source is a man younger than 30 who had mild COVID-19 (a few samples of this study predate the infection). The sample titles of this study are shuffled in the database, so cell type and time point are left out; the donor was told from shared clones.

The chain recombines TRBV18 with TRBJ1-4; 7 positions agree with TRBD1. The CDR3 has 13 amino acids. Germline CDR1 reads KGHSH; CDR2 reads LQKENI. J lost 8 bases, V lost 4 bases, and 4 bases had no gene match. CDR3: CASSRGGREKLFF. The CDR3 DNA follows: TGTGCCAGCTCACGAGGGGGCCGGGAAAAACTGTTTTTT.

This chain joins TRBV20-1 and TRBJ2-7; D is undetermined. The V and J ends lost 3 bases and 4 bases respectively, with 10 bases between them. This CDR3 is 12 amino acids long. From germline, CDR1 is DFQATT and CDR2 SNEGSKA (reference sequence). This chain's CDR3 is CSASYSGYEQYF. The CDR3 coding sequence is TGCAGTGCTAGTTACAGTGGGTACGAGCAGTACTTC.

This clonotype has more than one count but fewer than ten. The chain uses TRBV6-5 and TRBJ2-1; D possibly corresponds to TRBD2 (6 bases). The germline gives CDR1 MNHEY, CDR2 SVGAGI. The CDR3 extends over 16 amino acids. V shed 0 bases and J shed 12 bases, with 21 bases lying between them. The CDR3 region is CASSYSMRVVGRGQFF. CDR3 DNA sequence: TGTGCCAGCAGTTACTCGATGAGGGTGGTCGGGCGGGGGCAGTTCTTC.

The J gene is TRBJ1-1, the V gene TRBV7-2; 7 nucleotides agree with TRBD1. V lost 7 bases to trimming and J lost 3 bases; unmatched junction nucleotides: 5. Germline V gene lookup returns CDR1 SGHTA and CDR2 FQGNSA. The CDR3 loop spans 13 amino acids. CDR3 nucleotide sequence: TGTGCCAGCATCATTCAGGGGGACACTGAAGCTTTCTTT. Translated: CASIIQGDTEAFF. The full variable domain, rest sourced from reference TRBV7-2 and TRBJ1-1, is GAGVSQSPSNKVTEKGKDVELRCDPISGHTALYWYRQSLGQGLEFLIYFQGNSAPDKSGLPSDRFSAERTGGSVSTLTIQRTQQEDSAVYLCASIIQGDTEAFFGQGTRLTVV.

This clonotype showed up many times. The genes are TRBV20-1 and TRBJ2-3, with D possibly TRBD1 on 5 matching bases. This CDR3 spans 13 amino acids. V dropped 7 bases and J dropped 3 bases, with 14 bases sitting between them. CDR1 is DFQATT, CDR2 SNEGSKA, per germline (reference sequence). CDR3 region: CSGRLGLTDTQYF. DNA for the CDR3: TGCAGTGGCCGTCTGGGGCTGACAGATACGCAGTATTTT.

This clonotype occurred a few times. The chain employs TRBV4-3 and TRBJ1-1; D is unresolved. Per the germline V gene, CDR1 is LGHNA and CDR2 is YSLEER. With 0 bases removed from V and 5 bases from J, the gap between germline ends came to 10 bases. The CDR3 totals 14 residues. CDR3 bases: TGCGCCAGCAGCCAAGATGGTTTGGGAACTGAAGCTTTCTTT. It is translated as CASSQDGLGTEAFF.

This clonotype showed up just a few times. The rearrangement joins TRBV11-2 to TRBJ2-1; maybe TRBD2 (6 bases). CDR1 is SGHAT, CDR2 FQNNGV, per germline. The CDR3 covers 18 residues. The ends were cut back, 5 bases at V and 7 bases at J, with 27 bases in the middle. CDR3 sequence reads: CASSAARGLGALSNEQFF. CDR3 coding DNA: TGTGCCAGCAGCGCCGCGCGGGGACTTGGGGCCCTATCAAATGAGCAGTTCTTC.

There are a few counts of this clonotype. Written as DNA, the CDR3 is TGTGCCATCAGTGAGGGACCGGGGGTCCAAGAGACCCAGTACTTC. This encodes CAISEGPGVQETQYF. The chain combines TRBV10-3 with TRBJ2-5, with D possibly being TRBD2 (6 bases). This CDR3 region has 15 residues. In germline, CDR1 is ENHRY, CDR2 SYGVKD. Trimming cost V 2 bases and J 1 base, with 11 bases left between them.

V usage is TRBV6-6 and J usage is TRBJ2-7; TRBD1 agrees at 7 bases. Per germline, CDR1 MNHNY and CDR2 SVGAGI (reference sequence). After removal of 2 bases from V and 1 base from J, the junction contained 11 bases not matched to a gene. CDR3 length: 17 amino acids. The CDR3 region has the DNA TGTGCCAGCAGTTACCTAATACACCGGGACAGTTCCTACGAGCAGTACTTC. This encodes CASSYLIHRDSSYEQYF.